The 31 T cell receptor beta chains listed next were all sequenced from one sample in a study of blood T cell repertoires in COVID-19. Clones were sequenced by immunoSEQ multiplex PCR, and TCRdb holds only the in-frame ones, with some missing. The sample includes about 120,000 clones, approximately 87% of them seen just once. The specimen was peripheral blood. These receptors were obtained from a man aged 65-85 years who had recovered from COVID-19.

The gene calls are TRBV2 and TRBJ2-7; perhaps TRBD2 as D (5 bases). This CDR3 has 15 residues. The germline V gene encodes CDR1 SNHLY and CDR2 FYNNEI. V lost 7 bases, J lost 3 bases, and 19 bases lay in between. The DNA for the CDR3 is TGTGCCAGCACCGGACCGGGAACAAGTTTCTACGAGCAGTACTTC. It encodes CASTGPGTSFYEQYF.

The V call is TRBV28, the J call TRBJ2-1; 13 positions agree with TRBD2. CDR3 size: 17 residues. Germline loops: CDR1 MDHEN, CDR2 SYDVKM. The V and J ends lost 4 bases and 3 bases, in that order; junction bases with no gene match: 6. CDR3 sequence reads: CASSSLGTSGDYNEQFF. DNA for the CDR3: TGTGCCAGCAGTTCCCTCGGGACTAGCGGGGACTACAATGAGCAGTTCTTC. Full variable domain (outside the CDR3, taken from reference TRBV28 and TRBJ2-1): DVKVTQSSRYLVKRTGEKVFLECVQDMDHENMFWYRQDPGLGLRLIYFSYDVKMKEKGDIPEGYSVSREKKERFSLILESASTNQTSMYLCASSSLGTSGDYNEQFFGPGTRLTVL.

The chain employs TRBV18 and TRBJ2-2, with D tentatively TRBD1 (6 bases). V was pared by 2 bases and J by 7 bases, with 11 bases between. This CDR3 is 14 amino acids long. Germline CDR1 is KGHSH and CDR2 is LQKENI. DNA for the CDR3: TGTGCCAGCTCACCAGGGGGACACGACGGGGAGCTGTTTTTT. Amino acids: CASSPGGHDGELFF.

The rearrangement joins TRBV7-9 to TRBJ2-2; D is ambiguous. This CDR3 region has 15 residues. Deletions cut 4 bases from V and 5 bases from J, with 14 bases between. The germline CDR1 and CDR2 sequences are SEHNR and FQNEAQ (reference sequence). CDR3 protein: CASSSKIAVTGELFF. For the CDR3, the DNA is TGTGCCAGCAGCTCGAAGATCGCAGTGACCGGGGAGCTGTTTTTT. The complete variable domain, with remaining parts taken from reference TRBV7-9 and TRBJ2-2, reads DTGVSQNPRHKITKRGQNVTFRCDPISEHNRLYWYRQTLGQGPEFLTYFQNEAQLEKSRLLSDRFSAERPKGSFSTLEIQRTEQGDSAMYLCASSSKIAVTGELFFGEGSRLTVL.

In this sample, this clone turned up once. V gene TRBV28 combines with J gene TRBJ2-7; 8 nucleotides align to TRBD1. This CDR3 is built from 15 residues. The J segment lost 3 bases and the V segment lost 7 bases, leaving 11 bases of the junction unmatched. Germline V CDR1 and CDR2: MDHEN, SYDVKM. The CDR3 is CASTISSGTGYEQYF. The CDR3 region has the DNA TGTGCCAGCACTATATCCTCCGGGACAGGCTACGAGCAGTACTTC.

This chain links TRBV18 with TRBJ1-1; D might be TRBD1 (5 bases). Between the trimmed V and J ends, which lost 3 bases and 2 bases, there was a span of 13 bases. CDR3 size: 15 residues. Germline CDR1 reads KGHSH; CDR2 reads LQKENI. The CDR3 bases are TGTGCCAGCTCACCCCCAGGGAAAAGAAACACTGAAGCTTTCTTT. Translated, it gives CASSPPGKRNTEAFF.

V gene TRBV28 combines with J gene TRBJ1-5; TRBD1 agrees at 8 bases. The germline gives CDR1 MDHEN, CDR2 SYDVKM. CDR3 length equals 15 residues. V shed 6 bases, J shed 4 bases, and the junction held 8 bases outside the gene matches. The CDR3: CASRGDRRRNQPQHF. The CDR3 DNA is TGTGCCAGCAGAGGGGACAGGAGAAGGAATCAGCCCCAGCATTTT.

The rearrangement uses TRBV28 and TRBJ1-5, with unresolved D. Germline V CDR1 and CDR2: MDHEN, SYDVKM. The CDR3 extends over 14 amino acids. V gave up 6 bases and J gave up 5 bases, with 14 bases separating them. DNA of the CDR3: TGTGCCAGCAGCCTCACGCGGGAGGATCAGCCCCAGCATTTT. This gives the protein CASSLTREDQPQHF. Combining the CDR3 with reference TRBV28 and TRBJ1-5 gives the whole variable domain DVKVTQSSRYLVKRTGEKVFLECVQDMDHENMFWYRQDPGLGLRLIYFSYDVKMKEKGDIPEGYSVSREKKERFSLILESASTNQTSMYLCASSLTREDQPQHFGDGTRLSIL.

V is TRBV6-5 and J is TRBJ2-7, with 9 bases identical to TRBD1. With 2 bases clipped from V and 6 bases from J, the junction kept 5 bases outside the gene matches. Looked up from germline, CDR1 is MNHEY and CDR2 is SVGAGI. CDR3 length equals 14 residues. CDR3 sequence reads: CASSYRTGAVEQYF. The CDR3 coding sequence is TGTGCCAGCAGTTACCGGACAGGGGCGGTCGAGCAGTACTTC.

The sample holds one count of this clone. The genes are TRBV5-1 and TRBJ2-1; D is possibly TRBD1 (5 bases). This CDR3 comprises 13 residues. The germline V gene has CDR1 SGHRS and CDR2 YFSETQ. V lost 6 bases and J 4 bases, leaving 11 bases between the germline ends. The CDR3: CASTRDSYNEQFF. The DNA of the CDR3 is TGCGCCAGCACCAGGGATTCATACAATGAGCAGTTCTTC.

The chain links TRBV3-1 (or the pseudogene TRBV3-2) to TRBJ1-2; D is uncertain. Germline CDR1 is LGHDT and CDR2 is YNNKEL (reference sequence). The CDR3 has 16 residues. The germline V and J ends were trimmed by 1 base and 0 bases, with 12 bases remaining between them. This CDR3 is CASSQVREYANYGYTF. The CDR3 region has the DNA TGTGCCAGCAGCCAAGTCCGAGAATATGCTAACTATGGCTACACCTTC.

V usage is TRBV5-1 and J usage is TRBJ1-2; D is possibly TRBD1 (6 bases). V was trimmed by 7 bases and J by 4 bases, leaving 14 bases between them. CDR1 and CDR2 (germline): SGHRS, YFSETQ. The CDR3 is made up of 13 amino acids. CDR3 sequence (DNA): TGCGCCAGCTCTGGGGGCGGCGGCTATGGCTACACCTTC. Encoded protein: CASSGGGGYGYTF.

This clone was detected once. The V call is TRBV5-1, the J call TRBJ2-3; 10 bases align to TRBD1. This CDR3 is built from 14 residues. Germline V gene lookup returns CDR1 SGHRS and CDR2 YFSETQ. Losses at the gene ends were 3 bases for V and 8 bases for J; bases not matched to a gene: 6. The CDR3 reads CASSYDRGQGTQYF. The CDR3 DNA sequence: TGCGCCAGCAGCTACGACAGGGGGCAGGGTACGCAGTATTTT.

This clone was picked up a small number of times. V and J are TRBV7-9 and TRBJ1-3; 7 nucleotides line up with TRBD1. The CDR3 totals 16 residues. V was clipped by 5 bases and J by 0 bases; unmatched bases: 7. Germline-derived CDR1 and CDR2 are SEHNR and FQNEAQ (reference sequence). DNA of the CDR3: TGTGCCAGCAGCCCCCAACCAGGGGGCTCTGGAAACACCATATATTTT. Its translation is CASSPQPGGSGNTIYF.

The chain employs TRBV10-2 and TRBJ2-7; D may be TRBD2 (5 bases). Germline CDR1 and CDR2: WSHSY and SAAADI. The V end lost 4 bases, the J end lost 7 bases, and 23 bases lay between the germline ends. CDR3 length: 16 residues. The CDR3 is CASSAPSRPTSGEQYF. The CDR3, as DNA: TGCGCCAGCAGTGCCCCTAGCCGACCTACGTCGGGAGAGCAGTACTTC.

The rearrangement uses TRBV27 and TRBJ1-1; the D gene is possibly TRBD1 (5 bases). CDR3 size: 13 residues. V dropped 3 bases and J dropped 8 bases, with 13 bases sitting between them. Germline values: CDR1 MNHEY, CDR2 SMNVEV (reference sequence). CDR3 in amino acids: CASSFGGRAEAFF. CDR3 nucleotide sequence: TGTGCCAGCAGTTTCGGTGGCAGGGCAGAAGCTTTCTTT.

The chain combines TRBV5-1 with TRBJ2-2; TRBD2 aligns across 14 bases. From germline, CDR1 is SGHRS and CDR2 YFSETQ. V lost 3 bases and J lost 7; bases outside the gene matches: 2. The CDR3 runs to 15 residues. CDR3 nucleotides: TGCGCCAGCAGCTCGGGACTAGCGGGAGACGGGGAGCTGTTTTTT. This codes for CASSSGLAGDGELFF.

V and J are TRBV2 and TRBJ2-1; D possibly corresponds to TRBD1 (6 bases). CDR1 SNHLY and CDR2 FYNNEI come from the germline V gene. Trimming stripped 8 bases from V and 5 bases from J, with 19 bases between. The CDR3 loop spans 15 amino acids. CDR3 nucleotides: TGTGCCAGCGGCGGGTTTAGGGGGATTCACAATGAGCAGTTCTTC. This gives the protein CASGGFRGIHNEQFF.

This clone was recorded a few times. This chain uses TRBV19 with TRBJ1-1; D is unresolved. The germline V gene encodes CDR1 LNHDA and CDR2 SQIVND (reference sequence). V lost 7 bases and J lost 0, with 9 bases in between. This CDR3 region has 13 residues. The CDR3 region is CASKGVMNTEAFF. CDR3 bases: TGTGCCAGTAAGGGAGTGATGAACACTGAAGCTTTCTTT.

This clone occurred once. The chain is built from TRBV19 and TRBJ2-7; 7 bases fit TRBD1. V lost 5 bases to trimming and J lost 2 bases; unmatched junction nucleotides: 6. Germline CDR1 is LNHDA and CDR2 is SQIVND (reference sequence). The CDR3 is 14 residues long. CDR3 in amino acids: CASSPSDRAYEQYF. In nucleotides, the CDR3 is TGTGCCAGTAGTCCCTCCGACAGGGCCTACGAGCAGTACTTC. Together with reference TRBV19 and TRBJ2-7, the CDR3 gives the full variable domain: DGGITQSPKYLFRKEGQNVTLSCEQNLNHDAMYWYRQDPGQGLRLIYYSQIVNDFQKGDIAEGYSVSREKKESFPLTVTSAQKNPTAFYLCASSPSDRAYEQYFGPGTRLTVT.

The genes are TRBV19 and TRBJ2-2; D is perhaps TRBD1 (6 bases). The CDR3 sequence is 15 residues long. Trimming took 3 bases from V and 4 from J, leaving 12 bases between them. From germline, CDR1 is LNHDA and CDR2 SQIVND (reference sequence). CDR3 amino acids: CASSINRVATGELFF. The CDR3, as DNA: TGTGCCAGTAGTATCAACAGGGTAGCCACCGGGGAGCTGTTTTTT.

The CDR3 sequence is CASSSPGTRTYNEQFF. CDR3 nucleotides: TGTGCCAGCAGTTCCCCCGGGACAAGAACCTACAATGAGCAGTTCTTC. This chain connects TRBV6-2 or TRBV6-3 to TRBJ2-1, with D perhaps matching TRBD1 (6 bases). Deletions cut 4 bases from V and 2 bases from J, with 15 bases between. Per the germline V gene, CDR1 is MNHEY and CDR2 is SVGEGT. This CDR3 region has 16 residues.

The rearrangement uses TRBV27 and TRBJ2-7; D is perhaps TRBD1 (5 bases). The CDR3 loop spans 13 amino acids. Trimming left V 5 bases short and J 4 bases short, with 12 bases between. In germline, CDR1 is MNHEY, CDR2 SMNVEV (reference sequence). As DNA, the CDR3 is TGTGCCAGCAGTCCACATCAGGGATACGAGCAGTACTTC. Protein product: CASSPHQGYEQYF.

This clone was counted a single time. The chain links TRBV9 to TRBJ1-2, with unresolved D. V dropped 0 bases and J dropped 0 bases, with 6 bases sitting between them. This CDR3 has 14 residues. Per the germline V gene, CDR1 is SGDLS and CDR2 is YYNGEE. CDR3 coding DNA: TGTGCCAGCAGCGTAGCAACGGCTAACTATGGCTACACCTTC. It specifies CASSVATANYGYTF. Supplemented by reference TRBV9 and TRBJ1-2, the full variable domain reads DSGVTQTPKHLITATGQRVTLRCSPRSGDLSVYWYQQSLDQGLQFLIQYYNGEERAKGNILERFSAQQFPDLHSELNLSSLELGDSALYFCASSVATANYGYTFGSGTRLTVV.

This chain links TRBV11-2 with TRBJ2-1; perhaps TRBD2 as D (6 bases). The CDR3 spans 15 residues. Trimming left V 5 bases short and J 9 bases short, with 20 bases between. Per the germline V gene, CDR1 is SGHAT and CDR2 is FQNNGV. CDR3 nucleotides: TGTGCCAGCAGCCCCCTGACTAGTCCGACGAGTGAGCAGTTCTTC. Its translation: CASSPLTSPTSEQFF.

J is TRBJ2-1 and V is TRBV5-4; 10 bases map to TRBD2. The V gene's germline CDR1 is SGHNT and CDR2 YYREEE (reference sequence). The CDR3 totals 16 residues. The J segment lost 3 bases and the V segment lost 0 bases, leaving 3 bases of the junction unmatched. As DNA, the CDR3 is TGTGCCAGCAGCTTGGGGACTAGCGGAAACTACAATGAGCAGTTCTTC. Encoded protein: CASSLGTSGNYNEQFF.

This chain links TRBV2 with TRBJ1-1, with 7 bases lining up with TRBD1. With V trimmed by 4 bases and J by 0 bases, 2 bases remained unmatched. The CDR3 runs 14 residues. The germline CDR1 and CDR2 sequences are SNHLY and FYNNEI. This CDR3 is CASSVGTVNTEAFF. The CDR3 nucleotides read TGTGCCAGCAGTGTCGGGACAGTGAACACTGAAGCTTTCTTT.

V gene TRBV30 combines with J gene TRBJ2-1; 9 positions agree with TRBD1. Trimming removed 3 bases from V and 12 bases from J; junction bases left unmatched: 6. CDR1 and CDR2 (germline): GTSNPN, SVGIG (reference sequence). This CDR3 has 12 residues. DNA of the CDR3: TGTGCCTGGAGGCCGGACAGGGGAAGGCAGTTCTTC. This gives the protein CAWRPDRGRQFF.

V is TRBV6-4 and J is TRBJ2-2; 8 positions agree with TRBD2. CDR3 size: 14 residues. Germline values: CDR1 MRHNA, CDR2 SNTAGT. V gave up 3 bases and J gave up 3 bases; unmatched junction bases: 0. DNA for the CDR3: TGTGCCAGCAGTGAGCGGGGGGACACCGGGGAGCTGTTTTTT. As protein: CASSERGDTGELFF.

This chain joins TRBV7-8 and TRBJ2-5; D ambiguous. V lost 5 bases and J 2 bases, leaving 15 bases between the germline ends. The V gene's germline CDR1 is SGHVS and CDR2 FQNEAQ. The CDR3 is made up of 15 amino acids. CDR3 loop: CASSPRGAYQETQYF. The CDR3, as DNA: TGTGCCAGCAGCCCACGTGGAGCTTATCAAGAGACCCAGTACTTC.

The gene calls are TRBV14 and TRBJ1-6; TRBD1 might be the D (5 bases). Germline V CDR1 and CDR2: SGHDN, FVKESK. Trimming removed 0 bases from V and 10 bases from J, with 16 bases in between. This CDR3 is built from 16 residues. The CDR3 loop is CASSQDDGGDGSPLHF. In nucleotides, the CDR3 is TGTGCCAGCAGCCAAGATGACGGGGGGGATGGCTCACCCCTCCACTTT.